Given below is one T cell receptor beta chain in context. With the 5' RACE reads reprocessed, TCRdb shows one record per CDR3 protein and no DNA. The sample includes fewer than 200,000 distinct CDR3 sequences. This entry belongs to a study of monozygotic twins with inflammatory bowel disease. The CDR3 is 14 amino acids. Germline CDR1 SGHNT, CDR2 YYREEE (reference sequence). The rearrangement joins TRBV5-4 to TRBJ1-2. The sequenced sample was blood. The receptor comes from a human donor with ulcerative colitis or Crohn's disease, or a healthy co-twin of an affected twin (not recorded which). CDR3 in amino acids: CASSSDREFYGYTF.